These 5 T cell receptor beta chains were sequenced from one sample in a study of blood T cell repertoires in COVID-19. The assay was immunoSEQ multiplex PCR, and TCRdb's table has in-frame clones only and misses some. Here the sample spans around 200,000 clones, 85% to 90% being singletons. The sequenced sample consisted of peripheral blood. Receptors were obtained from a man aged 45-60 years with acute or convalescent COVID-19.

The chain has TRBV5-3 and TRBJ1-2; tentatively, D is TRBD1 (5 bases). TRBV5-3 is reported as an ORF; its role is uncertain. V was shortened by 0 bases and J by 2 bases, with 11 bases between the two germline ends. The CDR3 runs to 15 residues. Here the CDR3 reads CARSLGPAGNYGYTF. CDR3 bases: TGTGCCAGAAGCTTGGGGCCCGCAGGGAACTATGGCTACACCTTC.

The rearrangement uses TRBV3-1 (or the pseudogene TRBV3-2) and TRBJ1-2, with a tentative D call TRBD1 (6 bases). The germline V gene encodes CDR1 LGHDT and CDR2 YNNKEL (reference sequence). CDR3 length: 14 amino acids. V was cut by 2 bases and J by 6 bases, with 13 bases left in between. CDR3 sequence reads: CASSQNRVGDGYTF. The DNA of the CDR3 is TGTGCCAGCAGCCAAAACAGGGTTGGGGATGGCTACACCTTC.

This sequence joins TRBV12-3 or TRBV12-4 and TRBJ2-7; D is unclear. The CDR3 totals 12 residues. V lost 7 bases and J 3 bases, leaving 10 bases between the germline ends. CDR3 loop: CASNGYRYEQYF. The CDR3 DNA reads TGTGCCAGCAACGGGTACCGCTACGAGCAGTACTTC.

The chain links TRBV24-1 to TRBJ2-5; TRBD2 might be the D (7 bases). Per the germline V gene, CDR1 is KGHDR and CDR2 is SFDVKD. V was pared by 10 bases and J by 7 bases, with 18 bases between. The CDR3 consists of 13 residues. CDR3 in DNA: TGTGCCACGGGAGGGAACAGGGAGGGGACCCAGTACTTC. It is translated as CATGGNREGTQYF.

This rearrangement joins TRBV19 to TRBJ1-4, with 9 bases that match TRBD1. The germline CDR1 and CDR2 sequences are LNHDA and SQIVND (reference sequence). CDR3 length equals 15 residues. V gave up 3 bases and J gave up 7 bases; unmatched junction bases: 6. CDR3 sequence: CASSILTGGPEKLFF. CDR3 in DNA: TGTGCCAGTAGTATCCTGACAGGGGGTCCTGAAAAACTGTTTTTT.